This T cell receptor beta chain derives from a study of human T cells and chemical hapten exposure. Study-wide background: The patients were mostly female; they had alopecia areata, totalis or universalis.

The time point is: pre-sensitization, week 0. This sample's treatment: therapeutic diphenylcyclopropenone sensitization with weekly scalp DPC. Sample donors consisted of patients with alopecia, aged 18 to 70 years, who were suitable for DPC. Broader study findings: PT1 expanded TCR counts and patch test score correlated positively.

Within the library, unique molecular identifiers were attached to each individual cDNA molecule. One entry per CDR3 protein results from TCRdb running MiXCR on the RACE reads. The table shows tens of thousands of distinct CDR3 sequences, with 9.4% occurring only once. Ten or more counts support this clonotype. Its antigen is not known. Germline V CDR1 and CDR2: SGHDT, YYEEEE. The CDR3 totals 13 residues. Germline trimming cut 6 bases from V and 1 base from J; bases unmatched to any gene: 1. The chain carries TRBV5-6 and TRBJ2-3, with 8 bases fitting TRBD2. This clonotype was sampled from a woman aged 40 to 50 with alopecia areata. Some clones in this sample may be carry-over from other donors' samples. The sample was whole blood, taken in connection with sensitization to the hapten diphenylcyclopropenone (DPC). CDR3 DNA sequence: TGTGCCAGCATGCGGGGGGGCACAGATACGCAGTATTTT. Translation: CASMRGGTDTQYF.